One and the same sample provided the 3 T cell receptor beta chains below, sequenced in a study of shared clonotypes between healthy human individuals. TCRdb's copy holds only in-frame clones and misses some; the assay was immunoSEQ multiplex PCR. The sample carries approximately 1.1 million clones, around three quarters recorded once. Sequenced input: memory CD4+ T cells from PBMCs. Regarding subset: CD45RA-negative fraction. The receptors were gathered from a man between 18 and 35 years old in good health. Some clones in this sample may be carry-over from other donors' samples.

The chain is built from TRBV30 and TRBJ1-2; 8 bases agree with TRBD1. Germline-derived CDR1 and CDR2 are GTSNPN and SVGIG (reference sequence). The CDR3 has 14 residues. V shed 0 bases and J 4 bases; nucleotides not matched to a gene: 4. The CDR3 DNA reads TGTGCCTGGAGTGTACGGACAGGGCCCTATGGCTACACCTTC. As protein: CAWSVRTGPYGYTF.

Comments on this clone: Other DNA sequences in this specimen translate into the identical CDR3. The rearrangement uses TRBV5-1 and TRBJ2-5; D remains unclear. CDR3 length: 11 residues. Trimming cost V 4 bases and J 4 bases, with 5 bases left between them. Germline-derived CDR1 and CDR2 are SGHRS and YFSETQ. This CDR3 reads CASSVGETQYF. The CDR3 coding sequence is TGCGCCAGCAGCGTCGGAGAGACCCAGTACTTC.

The gene calls are TRBV7-9 and TRBJ2-3; TRBD2 aligns across 11 bases. The CDR3 extends over 17 amino acids. Germline CDR1 SEHNR, CDR2 FQNEAQ (reference sequence). V lost 5 bases, J lost 2 bases, and 9 bases stayed unmatched. CDR3 coding DNA: TGTGCCAGCAGCGGAATTCCTAGCGGGAGGTCCACAGATACGCAGTATTTT. This gives the protein CASSGIPSGRSTDTQYF.